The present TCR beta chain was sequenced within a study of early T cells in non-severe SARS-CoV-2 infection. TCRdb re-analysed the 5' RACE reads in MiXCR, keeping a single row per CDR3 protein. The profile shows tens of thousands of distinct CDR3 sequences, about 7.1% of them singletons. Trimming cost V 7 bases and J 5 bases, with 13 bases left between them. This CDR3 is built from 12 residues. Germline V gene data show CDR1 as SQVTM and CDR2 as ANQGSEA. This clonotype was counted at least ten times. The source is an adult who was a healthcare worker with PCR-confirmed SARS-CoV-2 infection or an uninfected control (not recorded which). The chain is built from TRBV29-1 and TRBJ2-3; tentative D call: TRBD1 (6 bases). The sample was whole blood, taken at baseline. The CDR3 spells CSATIQGDTQYF. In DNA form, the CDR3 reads TGCAGCGCAACCATACAGGGAGATACGCAGTATTTT.